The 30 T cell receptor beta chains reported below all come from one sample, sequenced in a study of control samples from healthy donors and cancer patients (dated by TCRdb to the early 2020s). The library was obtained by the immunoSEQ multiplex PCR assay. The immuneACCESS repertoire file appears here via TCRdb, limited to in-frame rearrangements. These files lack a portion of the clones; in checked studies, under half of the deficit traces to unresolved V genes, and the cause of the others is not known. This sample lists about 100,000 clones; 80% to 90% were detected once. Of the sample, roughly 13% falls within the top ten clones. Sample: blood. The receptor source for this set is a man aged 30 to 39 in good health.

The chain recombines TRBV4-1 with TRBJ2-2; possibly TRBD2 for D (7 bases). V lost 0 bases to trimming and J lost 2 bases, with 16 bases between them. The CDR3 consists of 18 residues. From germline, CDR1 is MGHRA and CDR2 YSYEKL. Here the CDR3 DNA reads TGCGCCAGCAGCCAAGATCATCACAGCGGGACAAACACCGGGGAGCTGTTTTTT. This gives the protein CASSQDHHSGTNTGELFF.

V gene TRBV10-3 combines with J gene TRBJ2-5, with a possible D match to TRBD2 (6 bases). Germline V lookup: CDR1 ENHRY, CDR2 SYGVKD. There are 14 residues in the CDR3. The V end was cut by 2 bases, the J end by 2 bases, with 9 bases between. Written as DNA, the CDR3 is TGTGCCATCAGTGAGGCGGCGGGACAAGAGACCCAGTACTTC. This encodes CAISEAAGQETQYF.

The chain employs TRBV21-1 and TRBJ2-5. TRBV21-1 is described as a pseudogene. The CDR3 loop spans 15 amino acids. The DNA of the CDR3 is TGTGCCAGCAGCAAAGAGGGCAGTCGTCAAGAGACCCAGTACTTC. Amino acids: CASSKEGSRQETQYF.

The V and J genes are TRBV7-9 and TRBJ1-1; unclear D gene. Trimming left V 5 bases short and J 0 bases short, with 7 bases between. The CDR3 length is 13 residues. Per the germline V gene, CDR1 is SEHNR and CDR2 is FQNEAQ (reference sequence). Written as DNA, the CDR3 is TGTGCCAGCAGCAAACACTTGAACACTGAAGCTTTCTTT. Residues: CASSKHLNTEAFF.

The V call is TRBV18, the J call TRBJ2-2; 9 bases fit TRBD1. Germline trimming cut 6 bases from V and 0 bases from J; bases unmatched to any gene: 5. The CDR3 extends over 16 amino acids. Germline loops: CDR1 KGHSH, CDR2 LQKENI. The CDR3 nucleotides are TGTGCCAGCTCCCCATGGACAGGGGCGAACACCGGGGAGCTGTTTTTT. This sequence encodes CASSPWTGANTGELFF.

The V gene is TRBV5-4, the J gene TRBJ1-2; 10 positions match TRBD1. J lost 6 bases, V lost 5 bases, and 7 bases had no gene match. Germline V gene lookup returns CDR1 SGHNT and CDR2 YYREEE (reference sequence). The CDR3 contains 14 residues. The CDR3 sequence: CASRSGTGEDGYTF. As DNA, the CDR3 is TGTGCCAGCAGGTCCGGGACAGGGGAGGATGGCTACACCTTC.

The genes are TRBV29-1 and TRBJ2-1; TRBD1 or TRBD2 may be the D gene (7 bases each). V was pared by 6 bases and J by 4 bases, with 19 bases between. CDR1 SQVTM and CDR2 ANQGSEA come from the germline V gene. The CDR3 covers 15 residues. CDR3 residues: CSVDSRGGSYNEQFF. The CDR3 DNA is TGCAGCGTCGATAGCAGGGGGGGCTCGTACAATGAGCAGTTCTTC.

The CDR3 protein is CASGQGGETQYF. The DNA of the CDR3 is TGTGCCAGCGGACAGGGAGGGGAGACCCAGTACTTC. The V and J genes are TRBV3-1 (or the pseudogene TRBV3-2) and TRBJ2-5, with D possibly matching TRBD1 (8 bases). V lost 8 bases to trimming and J lost 5 bases, with 12 bases between them. This CDR3 is 12 amino acids long. Germline lookup yields CDR1 LGHDT and CDR2 YNNKEL (reference sequence).

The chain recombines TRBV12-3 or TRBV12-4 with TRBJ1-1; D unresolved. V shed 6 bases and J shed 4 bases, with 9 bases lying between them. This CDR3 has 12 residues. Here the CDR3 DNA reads TGTGCCAGCAGAACGAGAAGCACTGAAGCTTTCTTT. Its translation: CASRTRSTEAFF.

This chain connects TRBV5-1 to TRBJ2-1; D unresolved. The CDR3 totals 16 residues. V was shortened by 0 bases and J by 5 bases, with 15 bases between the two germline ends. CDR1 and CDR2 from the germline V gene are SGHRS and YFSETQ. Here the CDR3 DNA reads TGCGCCAGCAGCTTGGATGCTGGGCATTGGGACAATGAGCAGTTCTTC. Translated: CASSLDAGHWDNEQFF.

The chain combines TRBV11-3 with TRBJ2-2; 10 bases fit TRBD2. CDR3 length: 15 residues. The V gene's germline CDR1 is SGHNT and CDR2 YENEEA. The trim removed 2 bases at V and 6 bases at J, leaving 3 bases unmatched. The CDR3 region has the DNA TGTGCCAGCAGCTTACGAGCGGGAGGGTCCGGGGAGCTGTTTTTT. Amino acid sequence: CASSLRAGGSGELFF.

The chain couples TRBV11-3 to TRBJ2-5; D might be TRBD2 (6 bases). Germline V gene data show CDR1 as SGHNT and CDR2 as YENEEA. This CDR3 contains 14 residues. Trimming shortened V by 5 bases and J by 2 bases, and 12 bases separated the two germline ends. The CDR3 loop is CASSPGGSQETQYF. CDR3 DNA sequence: TGTGCCAGCAGCCCTGGGGGGAGTCAAGAGACCCAGTACTTC.

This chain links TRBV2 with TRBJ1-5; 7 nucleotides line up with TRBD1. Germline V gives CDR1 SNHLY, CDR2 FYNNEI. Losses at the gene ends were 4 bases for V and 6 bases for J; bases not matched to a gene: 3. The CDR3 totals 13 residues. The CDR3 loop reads CASSGDRVQPQHF. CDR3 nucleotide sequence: TGTGCCAGCAGTGGAGACAGGGTTCAGCCCCAGCATTTT. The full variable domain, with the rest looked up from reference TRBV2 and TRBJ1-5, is EPEVTQTPSHQVTQMGQEVILRCVPISNHLYFYWYRQILGQKVEFLVSFYNNEISEKSEIFDDQFSVERPDGSNFTLKIRSTKLEDSAMYFCASSGDRVQPQHFGDGTRLSIL.

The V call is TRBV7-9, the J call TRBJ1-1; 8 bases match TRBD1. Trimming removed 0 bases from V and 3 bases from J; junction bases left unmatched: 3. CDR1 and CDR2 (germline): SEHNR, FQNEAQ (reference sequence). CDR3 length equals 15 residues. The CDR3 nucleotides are TGTGCCAGCAGCTTAGCGGGACAGGCGGACACTGAAGCTTTCTTT. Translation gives CASSLAGQADTEAFF.

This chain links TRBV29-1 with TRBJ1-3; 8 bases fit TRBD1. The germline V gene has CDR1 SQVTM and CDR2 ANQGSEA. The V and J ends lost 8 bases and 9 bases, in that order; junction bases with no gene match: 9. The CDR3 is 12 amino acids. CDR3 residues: CSTRYTGGTIYF. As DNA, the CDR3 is TGCAGCACACGTTACACAGGGGGCACCATATATTTT.

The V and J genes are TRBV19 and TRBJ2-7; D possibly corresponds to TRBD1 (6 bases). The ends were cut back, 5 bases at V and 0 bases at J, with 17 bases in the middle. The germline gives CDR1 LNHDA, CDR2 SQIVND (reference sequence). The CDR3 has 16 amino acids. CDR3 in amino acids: CASSAQGPSSSYEQYF. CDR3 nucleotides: TGTGCCAGTAGTGCCCAGGGGCCATCGAGCTCCTACGAGCAGTACTTC.

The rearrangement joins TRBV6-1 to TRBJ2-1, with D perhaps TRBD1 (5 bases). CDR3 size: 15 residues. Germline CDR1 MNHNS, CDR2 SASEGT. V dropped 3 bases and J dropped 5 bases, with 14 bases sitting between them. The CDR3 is CASSDPRVLNNEQFF. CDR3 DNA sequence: TGTGCCAGCAGTGATCCCAGGGTTTTAAACAATGAGCAGTTCTTC.

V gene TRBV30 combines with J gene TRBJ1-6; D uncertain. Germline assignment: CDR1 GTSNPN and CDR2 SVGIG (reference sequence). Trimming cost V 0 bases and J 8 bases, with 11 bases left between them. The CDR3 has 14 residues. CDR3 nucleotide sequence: TGTGCCTGGAGTGTTGCAGGCTTATATTCACCCCTCCACTTT. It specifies CAWSVAGLYSPLHF.

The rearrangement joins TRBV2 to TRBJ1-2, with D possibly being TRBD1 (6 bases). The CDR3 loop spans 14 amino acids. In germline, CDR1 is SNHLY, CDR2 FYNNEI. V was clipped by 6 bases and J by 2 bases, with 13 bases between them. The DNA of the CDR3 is TGTGCCAGCAGCGGGGACACCCAAAACTATGGCTACACCTTC. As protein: CASSGDTQNYGYTF. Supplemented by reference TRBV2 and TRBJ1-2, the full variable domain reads EPEVTQTPSHQVTQMGQEVILRCVPISNHLYFYWYRQILGQKVEFLVSFYNNEISEKSEIFDDQFSVERPDGSNFTLKIRSTKLEDSAMYFCASSGDTQNYGYTFGSGTRLTVV.

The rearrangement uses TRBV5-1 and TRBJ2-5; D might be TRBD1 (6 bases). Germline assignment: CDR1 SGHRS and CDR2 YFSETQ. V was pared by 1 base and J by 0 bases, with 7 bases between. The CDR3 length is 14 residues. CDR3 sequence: CASSLQGNQETQYF. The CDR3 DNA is TGCGCCAGCAGCTTGCAGGGGAACCAAGAGACCCAGTACTTC.

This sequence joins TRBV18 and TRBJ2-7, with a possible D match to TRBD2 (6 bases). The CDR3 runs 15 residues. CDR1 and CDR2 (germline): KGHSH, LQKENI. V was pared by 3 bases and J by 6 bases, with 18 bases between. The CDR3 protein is CASSPSRGEAGEQYF. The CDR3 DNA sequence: TGTGCCAGCTCACCCAGTCGTGGGGAGGCGGGCGAGCAGTACTTC.

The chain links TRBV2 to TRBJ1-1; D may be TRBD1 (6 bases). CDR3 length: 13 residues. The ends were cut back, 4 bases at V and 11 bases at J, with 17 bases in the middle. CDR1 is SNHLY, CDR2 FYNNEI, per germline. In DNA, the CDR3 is TGTGCCAGCAGTGTAAGGGGGTCGGTGAACGCTTTCTTT. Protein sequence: CASSVRGSVNAFF.

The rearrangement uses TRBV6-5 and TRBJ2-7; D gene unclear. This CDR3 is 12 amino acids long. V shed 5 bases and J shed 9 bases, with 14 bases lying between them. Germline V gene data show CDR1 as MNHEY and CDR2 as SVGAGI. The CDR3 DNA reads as TGTGCCAGCAGTCGGGCTAGATTTGGGCAGTACTTC. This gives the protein CASSRARFGQYF.

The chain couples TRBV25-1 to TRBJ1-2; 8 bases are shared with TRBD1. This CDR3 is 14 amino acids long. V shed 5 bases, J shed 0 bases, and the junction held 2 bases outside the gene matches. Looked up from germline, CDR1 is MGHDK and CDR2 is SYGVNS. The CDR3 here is CASSRTGTNYGYTF. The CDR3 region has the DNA TGTGCCAGCAGTCGGACAGGGACTAACTATGGCTACACCTTC.

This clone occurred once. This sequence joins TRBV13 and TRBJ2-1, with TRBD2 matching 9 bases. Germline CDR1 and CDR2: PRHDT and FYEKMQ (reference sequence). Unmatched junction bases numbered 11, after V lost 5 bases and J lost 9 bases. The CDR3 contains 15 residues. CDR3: CASSPGLAGVREQFF. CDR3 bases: TGTGCCAGCAGCCCGGGACTAGCAGGGGTCCGTGAGCAGTTCTTC.

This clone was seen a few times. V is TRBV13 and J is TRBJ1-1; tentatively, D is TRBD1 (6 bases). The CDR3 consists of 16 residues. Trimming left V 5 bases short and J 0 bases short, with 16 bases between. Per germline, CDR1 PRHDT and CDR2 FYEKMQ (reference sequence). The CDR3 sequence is CASSRPKQGMNTEAFF. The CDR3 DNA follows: TGTGCCAGCAGCCGCCCAAAACAGGGAATGAACACTGAAGCTTTCTTT. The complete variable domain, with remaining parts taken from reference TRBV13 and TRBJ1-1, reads AAGVIQSPRHLIKEKRETATLKCYPIPRHDTVYWYQQGPGQDPQFLISFYEKMQSDKGSIPDRFSAQQFSDYHSELNMSSLELGDSALYFCASSRPKQGMNTEAFFGQGTRLTVV.

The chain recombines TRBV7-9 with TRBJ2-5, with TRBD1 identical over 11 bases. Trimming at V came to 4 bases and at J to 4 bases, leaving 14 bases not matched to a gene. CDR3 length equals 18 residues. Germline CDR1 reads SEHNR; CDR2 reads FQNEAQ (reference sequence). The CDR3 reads CASSSTRLDRGLVETQYF. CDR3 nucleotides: TGTGCCAGCAGCTCGACCCGGCTGGACAGGGGGCTGGTAGAGACCCAGTACTTC. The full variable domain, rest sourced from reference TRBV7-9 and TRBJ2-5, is DTGVSQNPRHKITKRGQNVTFRCDPISEHNRLYWYRQTLGQGPEFLTYFQNEAQLEKSRLLSDRFSAERPKGSFSTLEIQRTEQGDSAMYLCASSSTRLDRGLVETQYFGPGTRLLVL.

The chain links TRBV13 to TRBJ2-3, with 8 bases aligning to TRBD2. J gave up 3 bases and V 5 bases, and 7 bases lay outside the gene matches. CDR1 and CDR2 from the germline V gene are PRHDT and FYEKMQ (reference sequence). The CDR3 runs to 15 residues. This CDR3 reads CASSTRTSRTDTQYF. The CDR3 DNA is TGTGCCAGCAGCACCAGGACTAGCCGGACAGATACGCAGTATTTT.

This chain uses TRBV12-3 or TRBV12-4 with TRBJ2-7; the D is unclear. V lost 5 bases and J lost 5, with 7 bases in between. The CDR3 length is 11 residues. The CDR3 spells CASSSVHEQYF. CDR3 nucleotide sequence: TGTGCCAGCAGTAGCGTACACGAGCAGTACTTC.

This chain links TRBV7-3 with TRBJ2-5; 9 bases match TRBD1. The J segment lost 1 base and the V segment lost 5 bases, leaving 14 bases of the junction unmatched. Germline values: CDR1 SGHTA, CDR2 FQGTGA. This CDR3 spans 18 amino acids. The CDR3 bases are TGTGCCAGCAGCCGAACGGGACAGGGAATCGTGGGCCAAGAGACCCAGTACTTC. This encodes CASSRTGQGIVGQETQYF.